This paragraph covers one T cell receptor (beta chain) sequence. Its antigen is currently unknown. Other DNA sequences from this sample encode an identical CDR3 as well. The data originate from a study of shared clonotypes between healthy human individuals. Findings and limits, study-wide: On the whole, naive subsets had larger estimated richness than memory subsets had.

The CDR3 spans 15 residues. Germline CDR1 LNHDA, CDR2 SQIVND (reference sequence). J lost 2 bases, V lost 1 base, and 1 base had no gene match. The donor cohort consisted entirely of Caucasian adults residing in Nashville, Tennessee. Profiling relied on immunoSEQ multiplex PCR, and the TCRdb table lists in-frame clones only, not all of them. The sample includes fewer than 130,000 clones, roughly 66% of them seen just once. The specimen was memory CD8+ T cells sorted from blood. Subset reported: CD45RO+ cells pooled with CCR7-negative TemRA cells. The sequence came from a woman aged 30 to 39 in good health. This sequence joins TRBV19 and TRBJ2-1, with 8 bases aligning to TRBD2. The CDR3 is CASSIGGRPYNEQFF. The CDR3, as DNA: TGTGCCAGTAGTATAGGCGGGAGGCCCTACAATGAGCAGTTCTTC.